The clone carrying this TCR beta chain was observed a handful of times. Its matching antigen is unknown. From the 5' RACE reads, TCRdb called clonotypes with MiXCR, one entry per CDR3 protein. The repertoire consists of approximately 210,000 distinct CDR3 sequences, with 13% occurring once and the leading ten covering more than 15%. These data are taken from a study of CD8 T cells in ankylosing spondylitis. Overall study results and limits: Relatively scarce in peripheral blood, disease-linked clones were CD8+. There was a TCR beta motif, made of several highly homologous variants, that appeared characteristic of ankylosing spondylitis blood. Researchers reportedly found disease-linked clones significantly enriched in matched ankylosing spondylitis synovial fluid.

Unmatched junction bases numbered 9, after V lost 7 bases and J lost 5 bases. This CDR3 is 15 amino acids long. Germline loops: CDR1 MNHNS, CDR2 SASEGT. The sequencing input was blood, either unsorted or a sorted T cell fraction (not recorded which). The sequence came from a male donor with ankylosing spondylitis or in good health (not recorded which). The gene calls are TRBV6-1 and TRBJ2-1; 9 positions match TRBD1. The CDR3 DNA sequence: TGTGCCAGCATCAGAGGGCGGGACAGGGACAATGAGCAGTTCTTC. Amino acids: CASIRGRDRDNEQFF.